This T cell receptor (beta chain) was sequenced during a study of esophageal squamous cell carcinoma under preoperative chemotherapy. Time point here: before preoperative PTX-NDP chemotherapy. This clonotype was observed a handful of times. The germline V gene has CDR1 MNHEY and CDR2 SVGAGI. The V and J ends lost 3 bases and 5 bases respectively, with 16 bases between them. This CDR3 spans 15 amino acids. TCRdb reprocessed the PCR reads via MiXCR and lists one record per CDR3 protein. The data hold approximately 15,000 distinct CDR3 sequences, with about three fifths observed a single time. This TCR was sampled from a human donor with esophageal squamous cell carcinoma. The donor label of this sample is uncertain. The chain combines TRBV6-5 with TRBJ1-1; D gene ambiguous. Specimen collection occurred from a patient given preoperative chemotherapy. CDR3 in DNA: TGTGCCAGCAGTTATTCCGCGTTGGGTGGAACTGAAGCTTTCTTT. It is translated as CASSYSALGGTEAFF.